The 29 T cell receptor beta chains reported below all come from one sample, sequenced in a study of blood T cell repertoires in COVID-19. The assay was immunoSEQ multiplex PCR, and TCRdb's table has in-frame clones only and misses some. The profile shows some 170,000 clones, over 80% of them singletons. Sequenced material: peripheral blood. Every receptor here comes from a woman aged 35 to 49 with COVID-19, enrolled during active disease.

The gene calls are TRBV15 and TRBJ2-7, with 9 bases fitting TRBD1. The CDR3 is made up of 15 amino acids. V lost 3 bases, J lost 3 bases, and 6 bases stayed unmatched. Germline-derived CDR1 and CDR2 are LNHNV and YYDKDF (reference sequence). The CDR3 reads CATSRGTGSIYEQYF. In nucleotides, the CDR3 is TGTGCCACCAGCAGGGGGACAGGGTCGATCTACGAGCAGTACTTC. The full variable domain, its missing parts supplied by reference TRBV15 and TRBJ2-7, is DAMVIQNPRYQVTQFGKPVTLSCSQTLNHNVMYWYQQKSSQAPKLLFHYYDKDFNNEADTPDNFQSRRPNTSFCFLDIRSPGLGDTAMYLCATSRGTGSIYEQYFGPGTRLTVT.

The chain couples TRBV4-2 to TRBJ1-4; 7 bases fit TRBD1. Trimming cost V 1 base and J 4 bases; bases outside gene matches: 6. This CDR3 has 16 amino acids. The germline V gene encodes CDR1 LGHNA and CDR2 YNFKEQ. For the CDR3, the DNA is TGTGCCAGCAGCCAAGCTTCGGACAGGCTTAATGAAAAACTGTTTTTT. Its translation is CASSQASDRLNEKLFF.

The chain employs TRBV6-5 and TRBJ1-3; D call uncertain. This CDR3 is built from 15 residues. Per germline, CDR1 MNHEY and CDR2 SVGAGI. V was trimmed by 6 bases and J by 4 bases, leaving 16 bases between them. CDR3 region: CASSRGSRAGNTIYF. CDR3 in DNA: TGTGCCAGCAGCCGCGGGTCTAGGGCGGGAAACACCATATATTTT.

The chain has TRBV5-6 and TRBJ2-5; D possibly corresponds to TRBD1 (6 bases). CDR1 SGHDT and CDR2 YYEEEE come from the germline V gene. The ends were cut back, 2 bases at V and 5 bases at J, with 13 bases in the middle. This CDR3 has 14 residues. CDR3 nucleotide sequence: TGTGCCAGCAGCTTACAGGGAATCGGGGAGACCCAGTACTTC. This translates into CASSLQGIGETQYF.

The chain carries TRBV6-5 and TRBJ1-5; the D is unclear. Trimming took 7 bases from V and 5 from J, leaving 12 bases between them. Germline values: CDR1 MNHEY, CDR2 SVGAGI. The CDR3 runs to 13 residues. The DNA of the CDR3 is TGTGCCAGCAAGGTGGGGAGTGATCAGCCCCAGCATTTT. Protein product: CASKVGSDQPQHF.

The chain has TRBV7-3 and TRBJ1-4; no clear D. Trimming stripped 0 bases from V and 6 bases from J, with 8 bases between. In germline, CDR1 is SGHTA, CDR2 FQGTGA. There are 14 residues in the CDR3. The CDR3 DNA reads as TGTGCCAGCAGCTTAACGCGCGGGGATGAAAAACTGTTTTTT. The encoded protein is CASSLTRGDEKLFF.

The V gene is TRBV15, the J gene TRBJ2-7; tentatively, D is TRBD2 (7 bases). CDR3 length equals 15 residues. Germline CDR1 and CDR2: LNHNV and YYDKDF (reference sequence). The ends were cut back, 6 bases at V and 4 bases at J, with 19 bases in the middle. The CDR3 loop is CATRRFDEGGYEQYF. The CDR3 DNA reads as TGTGCCACCAGGAGATTTGATGAGGGGGGGTACGAGCAGTACTTC.

The J gene is TRBJ2-7, the V gene TRBV19; D perhaps matches TRBD2 (6 bases). The germline V gene has CDR1 LNHDA and CDR2 SQIVND (reference sequence). The ends were cut back, 3 bases at V and 7 bases at J, with 13 bases in the middle. There are 13 residues in the CDR3. The CDR3 is CASSMNPAGEQYF. In DNA, the CDR3 is TGTGCCAGTAGTATGAACCCTGCGGGAGAGCAGTACTTC.

This chain uses TRBV19 with TRBJ1-5; TRBD1 is a possible D gene (6 bases). Germline CDR1 LNHDA, CDR2 SQIVND (reference sequence). This CDR3 comprises 14 residues. With 9 bases removed from V and 1 base from J, the gap between germline ends came to 13 bases. The CDR3 is CASQTGKSNQPQHF. CDR3 DNA sequence: TGTGCCAGCCAGACAGGAAAAAGCAATCAGCCCCAGCATTTT. The full variable domain, rest sourced from reference TRBV19 and TRBJ1-5, is DGGITQSPKYLFRKEGQNVTLSCEQNLNHDAMYWYRQDPGQGLRLIYYSQIVNDFQKGDIAEGYSVSREKKESFPLTVTSAQKNPTAFYLCASQTGKSNQPQHFGDGTRLSIL.

This clone has ten or more counts. The chain uses TRBV6-4 and TRBJ2-5; 13 nucleotides agree with TRBD2. Trimming at V came to 6 bases and at J to 2 bases, leaving 3 bases not matched to a gene. Germline V gene lookup returns CDR1 MRHNA and CDR2 SNTAGT. CDR3 length equals 15 residues. The CDR3 is CASSKLAGGQETQYF. The DNA for the CDR3 is TGTGCCAGCAGCAAACTAGCGGGGGGGCAAGAGACCCAGTACTTC.

This clone was counted a few times. V and J are TRBV5-1 and TRBJ1-1, with TRBD1 matching 9 bases. Losses at the gene ends were 2 bases for V and 1 base for J; bases not matched to a gene: 12. The CDR3 loop spans 18 amino acids. Germline V lookup: CDR1 SGHRS, CDR2 YFSETQ. The CDR3 sequence is CASSFGDREKSRNTEAFF. The CDR3 bases are TGCGCCAGCAGCTTTGGGGACAGGGAAAAATCCAGGAACACTGAAGCTTTCTTT.

The chain joins TRBV29-1 to TRBJ2-7, with 7 bases that match TRBD1. Germline loops: CDR1 SQVTM, CDR2 ANQGSEA. The CDR3 length is 12 residues. The J segment lost 4 bases and the V segment lost 8 bases, leaving 8 bases of the junction unmatched. The CDR3 region has the DNA TGCAGCATCACAGGGGTTGGATACGAGCAGTACTTC. Translating gives CSITGVGYEQYF.

The chain combines TRBV5-1 with TRBJ2-1; TRBD2 aligns across 14 bases. The germline V gene has CDR1 SGHRS and CDR2 YFSETQ. J was trimmed by 7 bases and V by 4 bases; bases with no gene match: 7. The CDR3 is 16 residues long. The CDR3 nucleotides read TGCGCCAGCAGCAAGGGACTAGCGGGAGATAGGAATGAGCAGTTCTTC. Residues: CASSKGLAGDRNEQFF.

The chain is built from TRBV6-4 and TRBJ2-1, with 7 bases fitting TRBD2. This CDR3 is built from 14 residues. The junction had 4 bases not matched to a gene; V was cut back by 4 bases and J by 4 bases. Germline V CDR1 and CDR2: MRHNA, SNTAGT. The CDR3 coding sequence is TGTGCCAGCAGTGCCGAGGGACTATACAATGAGCAGTTCTTC. Its protein product is CASSAEGLYNEQFF.

The rearrangement links TRBV27 to TRBJ1-5; 9 nucleotides match TRBD1. Germline-derived CDR1 and CDR2 are MNHEY and SMNVEV (reference sequence). V shed 5 bases, J shed 2 bases, and the junction held 1 base outside the gene matches. CDR3 size: 14 residues. As DNA, the CDR3 is TGTGCCAGCAGTACAGGGGGCGGCAATCAGCCCCAGCATTTT. This encodes CASSTGGGNQPQHF.

This clone is a singleton in its sample. The J gene is TRBJ1-2, the V gene TRBV29-1; 9 bases map to TRBD1. Germline assignment: CDR1 SQVTM and CDR2 ANQGSEA. The length of the CDR3 is 13 residues. After removal of 7 bases from V and 6 bases from J, the junction contained 9 bases not matched to a gene. The chain's CDR3 is CSARQGVLDGYTF. CDR3 coding DNA: TGCAGCGCCCGACAGGGGGTATTGGATGGCTACACCTTC.

The V and J genes are TRBV24-1 and TRBJ1-5, with TRBD1 as a possible D gene (5 bases). Germline assignment: CDR1 KGHDR and CDR2 SFDVKD. This CDR3 has 16 residues. V was shortened by 4 bases and J by 0 bases, with 12 bases between the two germline ends. The CDR3 reads CATSDIGQYSNQPQHF. The CDR3 nucleotides are TGTGCCACCAGTGACATCGGACAATATAGCAATCAGCCCCAGCATTTT.

The V gene is TRBV5-1, the J gene TRBJ1-2, with unresolved D. Trimming shortened V by 3 bases and J by 4 bases, and 7 bases separated the two germline ends. In germline, CDR1 is SGHRS, CDR2 YFSETQ. CDR3 length: 12 amino acids. CDR3 sequence reads: CASSSDIYGYTF. The DNA of the CDR3 is TGCGCCAGCAGCTCCGACATCTATGGCTACACCTTC.

The rearrangement joins TRBV19 to TRBJ1-2; 9 positions match TRBD1. The germline gives CDR1 LNHDA, CDR2 SQIVND (reference sequence). There are 16 residues in the CDR3. Trimming took 7 bases from V and 7 from J; bases not matched to a gene: 16. The CDR3 loop reads CASIGLAPGQGIGYTF. CDR3 nucleotide sequence: TGTGCCAGTATAGGGCTCGCTCCGGGACAGGGAATTGGCTACACCTTC.

This clone occurred once. The genes are TRBV6-5 and TRBJ1-5; 8 bases fit TRBD1. The CDR3 runs to 15 residues. V trimming: 5 bases; J trimming: 3 bases; junction bases outside the gene matches: 6. Per the germline V gene, CDR1 is MNHEY and CDR2 is SVGAGI. In nucleotides, the CDR3 is TGTGCCAGCAGTACAGACAGGGGCCCCAATCAGCCCCAGCATTTT. The encoded protein is CASSTDRGPNQPQHF.

V gene TRBV28 combines with J gene TRBJ2-3; TRBD2 agrees at 8 bases. The CDR3 sequence is 14 residues long. Germline V gene lookup returns CDR1 MDHEN and CDR2 SYDVKM. In DNA form, the CDR3 reads TGTGTAACCAGCACGGCGGGGGGCGCAGATACGCAGTATTTT. This codes for CVTSTAGGADTQYF.

The V and J genes are TRBV7-9 and TRBJ1-1, with D possibly TRBD1 on 5 matching bases. Germline V gene data show CDR1 as SEHNR and CDR2 as FQNEAQ (reference sequence). The CDR3 is 14 residues long. V was pared by 4 bases and J by 1 base, with 10 bases between. CDR3 nucleotides: TGTGCCAGCAGCTCGCCTGGGGCGAACACTGAAGCTTTCTTT. Its translation: CASSSPGANTEAFF. Using reference TRBV7-9 and TRBJ1-1 for the parts outside the CDR3, the full variable domain is DTGVSQNPRHKITKRGQNVTFRCDPISEHNRLYWYRQTLGQGPEFLTYFQNEAQLEKSRLLSDRFSAERPKGSFSTLEIQRTEQGDSAMYLCASSSPGANTEAFFGQGTRLTVV.

The chain links TRBV7-3 to TRBJ1-6; 10 nucleotides agree with TRBD1. Trimming cost V 6 bases and J 10 bases; bases outside gene matches: 6. In germline, CDR1 is SGHTA, CDR2 FQGTGA. The CDR3 runs to 14 residues. DNA of the CDR3: TGTGCCAGCAGTCGAGACAGGGGGCGATCACCCCTCCACTTT. This sequence encodes CASSRDRGRSPLHF.

The rearrangement uses TRBV6-6 and TRBJ1-5, with D possibly matching TRBD1 (5 bases). CDR1 and CDR2 (germline): MNHNY, SVGAGI (reference sequence). V was pared by 2 bases and J by 1 base, with 9 bases between. This CDR3 region has 15 residues. DNA for the CDR3: TGTGCCAGCAGTTACGGGGGGGGGAGCAATCAGCCCCAGCATTTT. Its protein product is CASSYGGGSNQPQHF.

The chain employs TRBV6-5 and TRBJ1-5; 11 nucleotides match TRBD1. The germline gives CDR1 MNHEY, CDR2 SVGAGI. The junction had 2 bases not matched to a gene; V was cut back by 6 bases and J by 1 base. CDR3 length: 15 residues. This chain's CDR3 is CASSGTGGSNQPQHF. The CDR3, as DNA: TGTGCCAGCAGCGGGACAGGGGGGAGCAATCAGCCCCAGCATTTT.

This clone was recorded only once. The chain combines TRBV7-2 with TRBJ2-3, with a weak D call TRBD2 (5 bases). V dropped 1 base and J dropped 0 bases, with 11 bases sitting between them. The V gene's germline CDR1 is SGHTA and CDR2 FQGNSA. CDR3 length equals 16 residues. This CDR3 reads CASSLVGGLSTDTQYF. In nucleotides, the CDR3 is TGTGCCAGCAGCTTAGTAGGCGGGCTAAGCACAGATACGCAGTATTTT. Variable domain in full (rest from reference TRBV7-2 and TRBJ2-3): GAGVSQSPSNKVTEKGKDVELRCDPISGHTALYWYRQSLGQGLEFLIYFQGNSAPDKSGLPSDRFSAERTGGSVSTLTIQRTQQEDSAVYLCASSLVGGLSTDTQYFGPGTRLTVL.

The V and J genes are TRBV27 and TRBJ1-6; TRBD1 matches 7 bases. This CDR3 contains 15 residues. V dropped 7 bases and J dropped 7; count of bases not matched to a gene: 10. Germline-derived CDR1 and CDR2 are MNHEY and SMNVEV (reference sequence). Here the CDR3 reads CASKREGQRNSPLHF. The CDR3 DNA sequence: TGTGCCAGCAAGAGAGAGGGACAGAGAAATTCACCCCTCCACTTT.

This chain's CDR3 is CASSQGGANSPLHF. CDR3 in DNA: TGTGCCAGCAGCCAGGGGGGGGCTAATTCACCCCTCCACTTT. The chain recombines TRBV3-1 (or the pseudogene TRBV3-2) with TRBJ1-6, with D maybe TRBD1 (6 bases). CDR3 length: 14 residues. CDR1 is LGHDT, CDR2 YNNKEL, per germline (reference sequence). V was pared by 3 bases and J by 6 bases, with 9 bases between.

The chain carries TRBV5-6 and TRBJ2-1; 12 bases line up with TRBD2. J was trimmed by 4 bases and V by 0 bases; bases with no gene match: 5. The CDR3 spans 17 residues. CDR1 and CDR2 from the germline V gene are SGHDT and YYEEEE. CDR3 coding DNA: TGTGCCAGCAGCTTGGTTGGGACTAGCGGGCCTTACAATGAGCAGTTCTTC. Translated, it gives CASSLVGTSGPYNEQFF.